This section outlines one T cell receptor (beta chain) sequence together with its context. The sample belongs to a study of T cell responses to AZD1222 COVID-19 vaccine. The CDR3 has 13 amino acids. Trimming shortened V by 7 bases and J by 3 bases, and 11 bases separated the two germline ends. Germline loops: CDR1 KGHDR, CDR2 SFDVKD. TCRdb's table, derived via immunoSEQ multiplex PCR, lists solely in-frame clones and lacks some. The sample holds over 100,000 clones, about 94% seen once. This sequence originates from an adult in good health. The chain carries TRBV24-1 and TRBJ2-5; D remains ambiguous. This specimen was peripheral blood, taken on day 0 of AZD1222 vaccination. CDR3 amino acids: CATSELNEETQYF. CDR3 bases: TGTGCCACCAGCGAACTAAACGAAGAGACCCAGTACTTC.